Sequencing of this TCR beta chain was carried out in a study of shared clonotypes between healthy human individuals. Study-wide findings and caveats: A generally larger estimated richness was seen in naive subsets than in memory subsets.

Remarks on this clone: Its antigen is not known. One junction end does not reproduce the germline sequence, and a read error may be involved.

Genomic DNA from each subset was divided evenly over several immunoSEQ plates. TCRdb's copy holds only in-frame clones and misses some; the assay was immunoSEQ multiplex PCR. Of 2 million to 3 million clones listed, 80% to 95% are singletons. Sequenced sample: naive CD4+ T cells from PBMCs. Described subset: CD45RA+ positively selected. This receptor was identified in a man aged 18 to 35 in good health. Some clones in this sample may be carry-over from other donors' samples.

The CDR3 loop is CASSPRQDPAKF. CDR3 in DNA: TGTGCCAGCAGCCCAAGACAGGACCCCGCTAAGTTC. This chain links TRBV7-2 with TRBJ2-7, with a tentative D call TRBD1 (6 bases). There are 12 residues in the CDR3. In germline, CDR1 is SGHTA, CDR2 FQGNSA.